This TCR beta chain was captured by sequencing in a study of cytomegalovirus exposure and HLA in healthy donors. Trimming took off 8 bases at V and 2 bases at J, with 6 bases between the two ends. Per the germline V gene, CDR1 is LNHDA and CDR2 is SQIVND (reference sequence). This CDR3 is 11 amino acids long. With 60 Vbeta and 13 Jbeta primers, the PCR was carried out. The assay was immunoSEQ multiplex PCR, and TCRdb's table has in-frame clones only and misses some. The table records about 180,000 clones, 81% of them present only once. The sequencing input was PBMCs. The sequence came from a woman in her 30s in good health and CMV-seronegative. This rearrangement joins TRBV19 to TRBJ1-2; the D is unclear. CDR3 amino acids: CASRTNYGYTF. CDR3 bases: TGTGCCAGTCGAACAAACTATGGCTACACCTTC.